A single sample is the source of the 30 T cell receptor beta chains below, sequenced in a study of blood T cell repertoires in COVID-19. Clones were sequenced by immunoSEQ multiplex PCR, and TCRdb holds only the in-frame ones, with some missing. The sample contains roughly 500,000 clones, about 91% of which appear only once. Specimen: peripheral blood. These receptors came from a man younger than 35 with COVID-19, enrolled during active disease.

The chain joins TRBV24-1 to TRBJ2-6; TRBD2 is a possible D gene (8 bases). Germline CDR1 is KGHDR and CDR2 is SFDVKD. The ends were cut back, 6 bases at V and 0 bases at J, with 20 bases in the middle. This CDR3 has 19 residues. Here the CDR3 reads CATSLGGGQPRSGANVLTF. CDR3 in DNA: TGTGCCACCAGTCTCGGGGGGGGACAGCCCCGCTCTGGGGCCAACGTCCTGACTTTC.

This rearrangement joins TRBV7-9 to TRBJ2-5; no firm D call. There are 12 residues in the CDR3. CDR1 is SEHNR, CDR2 FQNEAQ, per germline (reference sequence). The V and J ends lost 1 base and 5 bases respectively, with 5 bases between them. This chain's CDR3 is CASSLGRETQYF. The DNA for the CDR3 is TGTGCCAGCAGCTTAGGCCGGGAGACCCAGTACTTC.

V gene TRBV7-3 combines with J gene TRBJ1-2; D is undetermined. This CDR3 spans 16 amino acids. The germline gives CDR1 SGHTA, CDR2 FQGTGA. V was clipped by 0 bases and J by 6 bases, with 17 bases between them. CDR3 DNA sequence: TGTGCCAGCAGCTTAACCCGGGTGAGAGGGTCGGATGGCTACACCTTC. Protein: CASSLTRVRGSDGYTF.

This clone was detected once. The chain uses TRBV11-2 and TRBJ2-7; a possible D gene is TRBD2 (6 bases). The V gene lost 4 bases and the J gene lost 7 bases, with 8 bases spanning the gap. This CDR3 comprises 11 residues. Per the germline V gene, CDR1 is SGHAT and CDR2 is FQNNGV. Here the CDR3 DNA reads TGTGCCAGCAGCTGGGGGGTGGAGCAGTACTTC. Protein sequence: CASSWGVEQYF.

The V gene is TRBV28, the J gene TRBJ2-1; 7 bases are a match to TRBD2. This CDR3 is 13 amino acids long. V shed 7 bases and J 1 base; nucleotides not matched to a gene: 1. Germline V gives CDR1 MDHEN, CDR2 SYDVKM. CDR3 DNA sequence: TGTGCCAGCAAGGGACTATCCTACAATGAGCAGTTCTTC. Translating gives CASKGLSYNEQFF.

The V and J genes are TRBV2 and TRBJ1-1; 7 bases are a match to TRBD1. Germline assignment: CDR1 SNHLY and CDR2 FYNNEI. There are 15 residues in the CDR3. J gave up 4 bases and V 4 bases, and 9 bases lay outside the gene matches. The CDR3 DNA reads TGTGCCAGCAGTGCTGATTTTGCAGGGGGCACTGAAGCTTTCTTT. Its protein is CASSADFAGGTEAFF.

The chain couples TRBV11-2 to TRBJ1-1, with a possible D match to TRBD1 (5 bases). With 5 bases removed from V and 0 bases from J, the gap between germline ends came to 19 bases. The CDR3 covers 17 residues. CDR1 and CDR2 from the germline V gene are SGHAT and FQNNGV. In DNA, the CDR3 is TGTGCCAGCAGCCTCCCACGGGACTTGGTCATGAACACTGAAGCTTTCTTT. It codes for CASSLPRDLVMNTEAFF.

This chain uses TRBV28 with TRBJ2-7; D remains ambiguous. The CDR3 sequence is 13 residues long. With 3 bases removed from V and 0 bases from J, the gap between germline ends came to 6 bases. Germline CDR1 reads MDHEN; CDR2 reads SYDVKM. The CDR3 is CASSFRSSYEQYF. CDR3 nucleotides: TGTGCCAGCAGTTTCCGCAGCTCCTACGAGCAGTACTTC.

This chain uses TRBV7-2 with TRBJ2-5; 7 bases map to TRBD2. The germline gives CDR1 SGHTA, CDR2 FQGNSA. The CDR3 is made up of 14 amino acids. V dropped 2 bases and J dropped 4; count of bases not matched to a gene: 4. The DNA for the CDR3 is TGTGCCAGCAGCTTACGGGAGGCCGGAGAGACCCAGTACTTC. As protein: CASSLREAGETQYF.

The chain couples TRBV5-1 to TRBJ2-3; 11 positions agree with TRBD2. Germline CDR1 SGHRS, CDR2 YFSETQ. This CDR3 has 18 amino acids. J gave up 0 bases and V 0 bases, and 6 bases lay outside the gene matches. The CDR3, as DNA: TGCGCCAGCAGCTTGGGGGTAACTAGCGGGGGAAGCACAGATACGCAGTATTTT. Its translation is CASSLGVTSGGSTDTQYF.

This chain connects TRBV19 to TRBJ2-7, with 12 positions matching TRBD1. The CDR3 is 14 amino acids. Trimming removed 8 bases from V and 6 bases from J; junction bases left unmatched: 8. Germline values: CDR1 LNHDA, CDR2 SQIVND (reference sequence). CDR3 nucleotide sequence: TGTGCCAGTTCCCCCGGGACAGGGGGCGGCGAGCAGTACTTC. This sequence encodes CASSPGTGGGEQYF.

This clone was picked up a small number of times. The rearrangement uses TRBV7-9 and TRBJ2-3; TRBD2 matches 8 bases. V lost 0 bases and J lost 1; bases outside the gene matches: 6. The V gene's germline CDR1 is SEHNR and CDR2 FQNEAQ (reference sequence). The CDR3 has 17 residues. This CDR3 is CASSLAQAGARTDTQYF. CDR3 bases: TGTGCCAGCAGCTTAGCGCAAGCGGGAGCCCGCACAGATACGCAGTATTTT.

About this clone: The sample has other DNA sequences that encode this CDR3 too. The V and J genes are TRBV5-1 and TRBJ2-7; TRBD1 might be the D (5 bases). The V end was cut by 0 bases, the J end by 0 bases, with 10 bases between. CDR1 is SGHRS, CDR2 YFSETQ, per germline. This CDR3 has 15 amino acids. This CDR3 is CASSLGDSRSYEQYF. The CDR3 nucleotides read TGCGCCAGCAGCTTGGGAGACAGCCGCTCCTACGAGCAGTACTTC.

This clone was seen just once. This chain uses TRBV10-1 with TRBJ2-1, with 9 bases identical to TRBD2. Germline values: CDR1 WNHNN, CDR2 SYGVQD (reference sequence). This CDR3 is 16 amino acids long. After removal of 3 bases from V and 4 bases from J, the junction contained 7 bases not matched to a gene. CDR3 amino acids: CASSEPTSGSYNEQFF. Written as DNA, the CDR3 is TGCGCCAGCAGTGAACCAACTAGCGGGTCTTACAATGAGCAGTTCTTC.

The chain uses TRBV20-1 and TRBJ2-7; D uncertain. The CDR3 has 13 amino acids. Germline loops: CDR1 DFQATT, CDR2 SNEGSKA (reference sequence). Trimming shortened V by 3 bases and J by 4 bases, and 13 bases separated the two germline ends. The CDR3, as DNA: TGCAGTGCTAGTGGAATAGAAATGTACGAGCAGTACTTC. It translates to CSASGIEMYEQYF.

This chain uses TRBV5-5 with TRBJ1-2; 10 nucleotides line up with TRBD1. This CDR3 comprises 14 residues. V lost 9 bases to trimming and J lost 5 bases; unmatched junction nucleotides: 10. Germline CDR1 and CDR2: SGHKS and YYEKEE (reference sequence). Here the CDR3 DNA reads TGTGCCACCAGACAACCGGGACAGGGGTATGGCTACACCTTC. This codes for CATRQPGQGYGYTF.

The J gene is TRBJ1-1, the V gene TRBV18, with D possibly being TRBD1 (6 bases). Germline assignment: CDR1 KGHSH and CDR2 LQKENI. V was shortened by 3 bases and J by 1 base, with 12 bases between the two germline ends. This CDR3 comprises 15 residues. The CDR3 protein is CASSPFRTENTEAFF. The CDR3 DNA sequence: TGTGCCAGCTCACCTTTCAGGACAGAGAACACTGAAGCTTTCTTT.

Of note for this clone: Compared with germline, one end of the junction differs, possibly owing to a read error. The V gene is TRBV3-1 (or the pseudogene TRBV3-2), the J gene TRBJ1-6, with no clear D. This CDR3 has 14 residues. Germline CDR1 and CDR2: LGHDT and YNNKEL (reference sequence). CDR3: CASSPPDGNSALHF. The DNA for the CDR3 is TGTGCCAGCAGCCCGCCGGACGGGAATTCAGCCCTCCACTTT.

The gene calls are TRBV19 and TRBJ1-1, with D unclear. This CDR3 has 13 residues. CDR1 LNHDA and CDR2 SQIVND come from the germline V gene (reference sequence). V was trimmed by 6 bases and J by 1 base, leaving 9 bases between them. This chain's CDR3 is CASSDTRNTEAFF. In nucleotides, the CDR3 is TGTGCCAGTAGCGACACCCGGAACACTGAAGCTTTCTTT.

This clone was seen only once. This rearrangement joins TRBV3-1 (or the pseudogene TRBV3-2) to TRBJ1-3; D ambiguous. In germline, CDR1 is LGHDT, CDR2 YNNKEL (reference sequence). V lost 4 bases and J lost 3, with 7 bases in between. CDR3 size: 13 residues. The CDR3 region is CASSPLLGNTIYF. Here the CDR3 DNA reads TGTGCCAGCAGCCCCCTTCTTGGAAACACCATATATTTT.

This rearrangement joins TRBV19 to TRBJ1-1; no clear D gene. V lost 6 bases and J 5 bases, leaving 10 bases between the germline ends. The CDR3 totals 12 residues. Germline-derived CDR1 and CDR2 are LNHDA and SQIVND (reference sequence). CDR3 in DNA: TGTGCCAGTAGAGAGGGATGGACTGAAGCTTTCTTT. This translates into CASREGWTEAFF.

The chain is built from TRBV3-1 (or the pseudogene TRBV3-2) and TRBJ2-3, with a weak D call TRBD2 (7 bases). V was pared by 1 base and J by 3 bases, with 14 bases between. CDR1 is LGHDT and CDR2 is YNNKEL in the germline V gene (reference sequence). This CDR3 has 16 residues. The CDR3 region is CASSQGYGGPTDTQYF. In DNA form, the CDR3 reads TGTGCCAGCAGCCAAGGATACGGGGGGCCGACAGATACGCAGTATTTT.

This clone occurred a few times. The rearrangement uses TRBV19 and TRBJ1-5; D is ambiguous. The CDR3 is made up of 14 amino acids. Trimming took off 4 bases at V and 9 bases at J, with 16 bases between the two ends. Germline V gene lookup returns CDR1 LNHDA and CDR2 SQIVND (reference sequence). Here the CDR3 reads CASSTQTQEGPQHF. CDR3 coding DNA: TGTGCCAGTAGTACTCAGACGCAGGAGGGGCCCCAGCATTTT. The complete variable domain, with remaining parts taken from reference TRBV19 and TRBJ1-5, reads DGGITQSPKYLFRKEGQNVTLSCEQNLNHDAMYWYRQDPGQGLRLIYYSQIVNDFQKGDIAEGYSVSREKKESFPLTVTSAQKNPTAFYLCASSTQTQEGPQHFGDGTRLSIL.

The chain joins TRBV27 to TRBJ1-2; D ambiguous. CDR1 is MNHEY and CDR2 is SMNVEV in the germline V gene (reference sequence). The CDR3 loop spans 13 amino acids. V was cut by 5 bases and J by 6 bases, with 13 bases left in between. DNA for the CDR3: TGTGCCAGCAGTCCCGGGAGGGCCCATGGCTACACCTTC. Translation gives CASSPGRAHGYTF.

This clone was detected only a few times. The chain recombines TRBV6-2 or TRBV6-3 with TRBJ2-7; TRBD1 matches 7 bases. This CDR3 is 16 amino acids long. The V and J ends lost 0 bases and 0 bases, in that order; junction bases with no gene match: 5. Germline V CDR1 and CDR2: MNHEY, SVGEGT. Here the CDR3 DNA reads TGTGCCAGCAGTTACTCTGATCGGGACAGCTCCTACGAGCAGTACTTC. It encodes CASSYSDRDSSYEQYF.

This clone came up a few times. The chain uses TRBV24-1 and TRBJ2-1; possibly TRBD2 for D (6 bases). The V and J ends lost 3 bases and 0 bases respectively, with 8 bases between them. CDR3 length equals 15 residues. Germline V gene data show CDR1 as KGHDR and CDR2 as SFDVKD. CDR3 nucleotides: TGTGCCACCAGTGATACGCGGGGCTCCTACAATGAGCAGTTCTTC. This codes for CATSDTRGSYNEQFF.

The chain links TRBV4-1 to TRBJ1-1; D not resolved. The ends were cut back, 0 bases at V and 5 bases at J, with 10 bases in the middle. CDR3 length: 14 amino acids. Germline values: CDR1 MGHRA, CDR2 YSYEKL. CDR3 region: CASSQDGDFTEAFF. CDR3 DNA: TGCGCCAGCAGCCAAGACGGCGACTTTACTGAAGCTTTCTTT.

The chain has TRBV7-8 and TRBJ1-4; D might be TRBD1 (5 bases). With 1 base removed from V and 3 bases from J, the gap between germline ends came to 18 bases. Germline V CDR1 and CDR2: SGHVS, FQNEAQ. The CDR3 sequence is 18 residues long. CDR3 region: CASSLGDGTFRANEKLFF. The CDR3 nucleotides are TGTGCCAGCAGCTTAGGGGATGGGACTTTCAGGGCTAATGAAAAACTGTTTTTT.

In nucleotides, the CDR3 is TGCGCCAGCAGCTTGGCGACAGGGAACACTGAAGCTTTCTTT. Amino acid sequence: CASSLATGNTEAFF. The rearrangement links TRBV5-1 to TRBJ1-1; perhaps TRBD1 as D (6 bases). CDR1 and CDR2 from the germline V gene are SGHRS and YFSETQ. This CDR3 is 14 amino acids long. Trimming stripped 0 bases from V and 1 base from J, with 7 bases between. Full variable domain (rest looked up from reference TRBV5-1 and TRBJ1-1): KAGVTQTPRYLIKTRGQQVTLSCSPISGHRSVSWYQQTPGQGLQFLFEYFSETQRNKGNFPGRFSGRQFSNSRSEMNVSTLELGDSALYLCASSLATGNTEAFFGQGTRLTVV.

The chain joins TRBV2 to TRBJ2-5; possibly TRBD2 for D (5 bases). V was shortened by 4 bases and J by 7 bases, with 16 bases between the two germline ends. Germline V CDR1 and CDR2: SNHLY, FYNNEI. The CDR3 runs 14 residues. The CDR3 protein is CASSALAMGWTQYF. CDR3 sequence (DNA): TGTGCCAGCAGTGCGCTAGCAATGGGGTGGACCCAGTACTTC.